This T cell receptor beta chain was recovered during a study of cytomegalovirus exposure and HLA in healthy donors (dated by TCRdb to the late 2010s). Notes on the research overall: In an earlier analysis of approximately 500 of the donors, 250 to 300 Gb of sequence data and approximately 120 million unique TCR beta sequences from roughly 200 million T cells were reported. On average, roughly 240,000 unique TCR beta nucleotide sequences were sequenced per donor among 350 to 400 genotyped donors of the cohort, with roughly 18% of those sequences being non-productive. Both class I and class II loci were covered by HLA typing, at four-digit resolution. Among the roughly 380 genotyped donors, around 81% belonged to the genetic ancestry cluster associated with self-reported Caucasian donors. In addition to the first cohort of 666 subjects, a separate validation cohort of 120 different subjects was used. Rather than drawing on any new phenotypic data, the later analysis identified candidate immune exposures from TCR beta sequences and the way those sequences occurred across donors. The study was designed to test whether signatures of past pathogen exposure could be identified by cataloging public T cell receptors. Every discovery cohort repertoire had been produced on one sequencing platform. A later genetic analysis used genome-wide SNP genotypes for about 60% of the 666 donors, treating that subset as a discovery cohort. An early release covering around 630 HLA-typed donors comprised approximately 290 gigabases of sequencing data and around 80 million unique TCR sequences. The study used immunosequencing to profile the T cell repertoires of about 670 subjects and linked those repertoires to cytomegalovirus serostatus. Typing coverage differed by locus: A, B, C, DRB1 and DQB1 were typed in roughly 629-630 donors, DQA1 in 522, DPA1 in 600 to 610, and DPB1 in about 450. Five DR-DQ haplotypes were handled as single units for association and clustering because linkage in the cohort was strong. Donor age, sex, ethnicity and CMV serostatus were compiled alongside the repertoire data. To predict cytomegalovirus infection status, the study combined high-throughput TCR immunosequencing, statistical association of individual TCRs with disease status, and machine learning. A later analysis re-analyzed previously published TCR beta repertoires from about 600 donors and added high-resolution HLA genotyping to study TCR occurrence patterns. To decide whether each TCR beta V gene segment behaved as functional or pseudogenic, an earlier analysis of some 580 of the donors relied on high-throughput TCR beta sequencing. What the study reported, not specific to this receptor: In an earlier analysis of approximately 590 of the donors, most TCR beta V segments appeared in productive rearrangements about 90% or about 30% of the time, broadly matching IMGT annotations. For the cohort, immune exposure information was limited to CMV serostatus. In a later analysis, HLA-associated TCR beta chains were found to be more clonally expanded and to have lower generation probabilities than equally common non-associated chains. This cohort had only TCR beta chains sequenced, and the lack of alpha or paired-chain data limited which features could be detected. Roughly uniform sequencing depth across donors was assumed in presence/absence analyses, although this assumption may not hold. V-gene and J-gene trimming of TCR beta chains was associated with a missense DCLRE1C variant in a later genetic analysis, and the association was replicated in an independent cohort. According to a later analysis, TCR association rates differed among HLA loci, with DRB1 alleles showing the most associated TCRs and HLA-C alleles showing the fewest. A further reported finding was that TCR beta sequences accurately predicted the HLA-A and HLA-B alleles for most subjects in the first cohort. It was suggested by the authors that the approach could potentially be generalized to other disease states and immunological phenotypes. Specific HLA alleles were associated with around 18,000 TCR beta sequences at a false discovery rate of 0.05 in a later analysis. Compared with the roughly 720-donor mean, donors in an Asian-associated ancestry cluster had fewer N-insertions in productive TCRs, according to a later genetic analysis. In both the original and validation cohorts, the classifier was reported to diagnose cytomegalovirus status with high specificity and sensitivity. According to a later analysis, parvovirus B19, influenza, CMV and Epstein-Barr virus appeared linked to several top co-occurrence clusters. The study gave a list of 150 to 200 TCR beta chains associated with cytomegalovirus. While some public TCRs were present in many individuals, most TCR sequences turned up only very rarely across donors. Strong co-occurrence of HLA alleles, especially DR and DQ, made assigning TCR associations to individual alleles difficult. A later analysis found that most CMV-associated TCR beta chains appeared HLA-restricted, with HLA associations seemingly driven largely by CMV exposure. In vitro tests confirmed that a few of the cytomegalovirus-associated TCR beta chains recognize cytomegalovirus antigens. Because counts were too low, about 18 rarely observed V segments, including chromosome 9 orphons, were excluded from the earlier analysis of under 650 of the donors. The sequencing pipeline was judged likely to have produced a cluster of highly shared sequence variants as a technical artifact. Linkage disequilibrium might explain the correlated functional status among segregating V segments, but an unknown experimental factor could not be excluded. Because HLA typing was unavailable for some donors at each locus, only the typed subset was used in association tests.

In total, 500 to 700 healthy bone marrow donors made up the cohort. At the time of sampling, all cohort members were nominally healthy, though unrecorded immune exposures were likely present. The donor was CMV seronegative and belonged to the group of around 350 seronegative cohort members. A peripheral blood sample was collected from each donor, and TCR beta sequencing was performed on peripheral blood mononuclear cells. Genomic DNA extraction from the blood cell samples was performed with the Qiagen DNeasy Blood Extraction Kit. Remarks on this clone: Its antigen remains undetermined. Qualities for individual bases were not recorded, and no much larger clone is one base off.

Receptor libraries were prepared by the immunoSEQ multiplex PCR assay. For the multiplex PCR, a mixture combining 60 forward primers for TCR Vbeta segments and 13 reverse primers for TCR Jbeta segments was used. The CDR3 region of rearranged TCR beta genes was amplified from genomic DNA with a multiplex PCR assay. On the Illumina HiSeq System, the amplified TCR beta libraries were sequenced as 87-base-pair reads. Regarding the original processing steps: Across the 600 to 700 repertoires, a later analysis counted approximately 83 million unique TCR beta chains, about 10 million of which were shared by at least two donors. A nearest-neighbor algorithm error-corrected the raw reads and collapsed the reads into unique sequences, merging closely related sequences to remove PCR and sequencing errors. Alignment of CDR3 sequences to IMGT reference sequences was used to assign V, D and J gene segments. For a sequence to be retained, at least a six-nucleotide match to both a V gene segment and a J gene segment was required. Rearrangements were classified as productive when the CDR3 lacked stop codons and remained in frame with V and J, and all other rearrangements were classified as non-productive. CDR3 was defined by IMGT convention, running from the second conserved V-encoded cysteine to the conserved J-encoded phenylalanine. In an earlier analysis of more than 550 of the donors, sequences lacking an unambiguous match to a single V gene segment were excluded. In an earlier analysis of several hundred of the donors, a V segment was called functional when productive rearrangements were above 56.7%, and segregating when the standard deviation between donors exceeded 5%. To diagnose cytomegalovirus status from the catalog of TCR beta chain sequences, a statistical classification framework was built. In a later analysis, V and J genes were assigned by comparing TCR nucleotide sequences against IMGT/GENE-DB human TR gene sequences. A later analysis assigned CDR3 sequences and most-parsimonious VDJ recombination scenarios with the TCRdist pipeline. In a later analysis, every TCR beta chain was defined by the combination of its CDR3 amino acid sequence and its V-gene family, and reads without a unique V-gene family were dropped. To address suspected cross-contamination and a sequencing artifact, a later analysis removed over 500 highly shared, low-generation-probability nucleotide sequences. A later analysis calculated a clonal expansion index for each public chain from normalized within-repertoire ranks of inferred template counts. Generation probabilities in a later analysis came from a VDJ recombination model fitted to out-of-frame rearrangements, and those results were checked against IGoR. In a later analysis, hypergeometric tests were used to score TCR-TCR, TCR-HLA and TCR-CMV co-occurrence, with a repertoire-size bias correction applied to TCR pairs. False discovery rates were estimated in a later analysis by permuting HLA or CMV assignments 20 times. A later analysis grouped co-occurring TCRs with DBSCAN, adding TCRdist sequence similarity when clustering within HLA-allele-positive subsets. Repertoires with fewer than 30,000 or more than 120,000 public chains, plus five repertoires with anomalous nucleotide sharing, were excluded from co-occurrence clustering. The table was pulled from immuneACCESS by TCRdb, which kept in-frame rearrangements only. Such tables lose some clones; where checked, under half of the loss comes from unresolved V genes, and the rest has no known cause. V, J and clone size are those of that table, while D and trimming were read from the DNA. Within this sample are around 150,000 clones, with 77% of them counted one time only. 4.5% to 6% of the sample is held by the ten biggest clonotypes.

The sequenced sample consisted of PBMCs. This clonotype was obtained from a woman in her forties or fifties in good health and CMV-seronegative.

The CDR3 is CSVEETGVGGYTF. The DNA sequence is TGCAGCGTTGAAGAGACAGGGGTCGGTGGCTACACCTTC. The chain is made from TRBV29-1 and TRBJ1-2, and TRBD1 matches 8 of the central bases. CDR1 and CDR2, per the germline V gene, are SQVTM and ANQGSEA. The CDR3 numbers 13 residues from cysteine through phenylalanine. The entry retains the CDR3 DNA only, 39 bases that are in frame from base 1. After removal of 0 bases from V and 7 bases from J, the junction retains 4 bases not matched to a gene.